Below, one T cell receptor beta chain is given with its context. Assay used: immunoSEQ multiplex PCR; TCRdb lists only in-frame clones, some missing. This sample has about 130,000 clones, with approximately 83% found just once. This sample stems from a study of blood T cell repertoires in COVID-19. Study details: Samples representing acute and convalescent COVID-19 were sourced from the United States, Italy and Spain.

This CDR3 has 14 amino acids. Germline V gene lookup returns CDR1 SGHVS and CDR2 FQNEAQ. J was trimmed by 6 bases and V by 1 base; bases with no gene match: 3. This chain uses TRBV7-8 with TRBJ1-5, with 7 bases lining up with TRBD1. What was sequenced was peripheral blood. The receptor comes from an elderly woman with acute or convalescent COVID-19. CDR3: CASSLEGGVQPQHF. CDR3 sequence (DNA): TGTGCCAGCAGCTTAGAAGGGGGCGTTCAGCCCCAGCATTTT.